The 5 T cell receptor beta chains in this list originate from one sample, sequenced in a study of blood T cell repertoires in COVID-19. Measured with immunoSEQ multiplex PCR; TCRdb has only the in-frame clones, and not every one. The profile shows some 400,000 clones, more than 85% of them singletons. The sequencing input was PBMCs or T cells enriched from blood (not recorded which). The receptors were gathered from a woman aged 40 to 50 who had been exposed to COVID-19.

The chain combines TRBV13 with TRBJ1-5; D gene uncertain. This CDR3 spans 12 amino acids. The germline V gene encodes CDR1 PRHDT and CDR2 FYEKMQ (reference sequence). The germline V and J ends were trimmed by 5 bases and 3 bases, with 5 bases remaining between them. The CDR3 DNA reads TGTGCCAGCAGCCCCCTCAATCAGCCCCAGCATTTT. Translation: CASSPLNQPQHF. The full variable domain, rest sourced from reference TRBV13 and TRBJ1-5, is AAGVIQSPRHLIKEKRETATLKCYPIPRHDTVYWYQQGPGQDPQFLISFYEKMQSDKGSIPDRFSAQQFSDYHSELNMSSLELGDSALYFCASSPLNQPQHFGDGTRLSIL.

V usage is TRBV5-8 and J usage is TRBJ1-2, with 10 bases fitting TRBD1. Looked up from germline, CDR1 is SGHTS and CDR2 is YDEGEE. The CDR3 is made up of 15 amino acids. Unmatched junction bases numbered 4, after V lost 1 base and J lost 4 bases. Here the CDR3 reads CASSLSGTGVYGYTF. CDR3 in DNA: TGTGCCAGCAGCTTGTCAGGGACAGGGGTCTATGGCTACACCTTC.

The chain recombines TRBV5-1 with TRBJ2-3; 9 bases agree with TRBD2. This CDR3 region has 15 residues. Looked up from germline, CDR1 is SGHRS and CDR2 is YFSETQ. Trimming at V came to 7 bases and at J to 1 base, leaving 7 bases not matched to a gene. The CDR3 loop reads CASSRGGGGTDTQYF. CDR3 in DNA: TGCGCCAGCTCCCGAGGCGGGGGGGGCACAGATACGCAGTATTTT.

The chain has TRBV7-3 and TRBJ2-2; TRBD2 might be the D (5 bases). The CDR3 consists of 15 residues. Deletions cut 2 bases from V and 6 bases from J, with 13 bases between. CDR1 is SGHTA and CDR2 is FQGTGA in the germline V gene. The CDR3 loop is CASSLLASEAGELFF. DNA of the CDR3: TGTGCCAGCAGCTTACTAGCTTCTGAGGCCGGGGAGCTGTTTTTT.

This chain uses TRBV24-1 with TRBJ1-2; 7 bases are shared with TRBD1. Trimming cost V 4 bases and J 8 bases; bases outside gene matches: 6. This CDR3 spans 13 amino acids. Germline V CDR1 and CDR2: KGHDR, SFDVKD. The CDR3 nucleotides are TGTGCCACCAGTGAGAGGGGGCCGAAAGGCTACACCTTC. This gives the protein CATSERGPKGYTF.